This is a list of T cell receptor beta chains from one sample in a study of T cell responses to AZD1222 COVID-19 vaccine. Libraries were prepared by immunoSEQ multiplex PCR; TCRdb keeps only in-frame clonotypes and omits some of them. The sample has under 200,000 clones, 88% seen once. This specimen consisted of peripheral blood, obtained 28 days after the second AZD1222 dose. The receptors here all came from an adult who received the AZD1222 COVID-19 vaccine. Both conserved end residues are part of each CDR3. The order of the fields is V gene, D gene, J gene, clone size, CDR3 protein, CDR3 DNA. D genes are given only for firm matches. Only some rows state a clone size, as once, few, many or a class for expanded clones.

>TRBV29-1|.|TRBJ2-5|.
CSSGQETQYF
TGCAGTAGCGGCCAAGAGACCCAGTACTTC
>TRBV5-1|.|TRBJ2-2|.
CASSSKQGTPGELFF
TGCGCCAGCAGTTCTAAACAGGGGACTCCCGGGGAGCTGTTTTTT
>TRBV15|.|TRBJ2-7|.
CATSSIKDEQYF
TGTGCCACCAGCAGTATTAAGGACGAGCAGTACTTC
>TRBV19|.|TRBJ2-3|.
CASSADSATDTQYF
TGTGCCAGTAGTGCGGACAGCGCCACAGATACGCAGTATTTT
>TRBV5-6|.|TRBJ1-6|.
CASSLAAGTYNSPLHF
TGTGCCAGCAGCTTGGCCGCAGGGACTTATAATTCACCCCTCCACTTT
>TRBV7-2|.|TRBJ2-5|.
CASSLVPRDAETQYF
TGTGCCAGCAGCTTAGTTCCCAGGGACGCGGAGACCCAGTACTTC
>TRBV28|.|TRBJ1-1|few
CASIAWGRNTEAFF
TGTGCCAGCATCGCCTGGGGGAGGAACACTGAAGCTTTCTTT
>TRBV29-1|TRBD1|TRBJ1-2|once
CSARTGTYGYTF
TGCAGCGCCCGGACAGGGACCTATGGCTACACCTTC
>TRBV7-8|TRBD2|TRBJ2-7|.
CASSLGLAEYEQYF
TGTGCCAGCAGCTTAGGCCTAGCGGAGTACGAGCAGTACTTC
>TRBV11-3|TRBD1|TRBJ2-5|.
CASSSTGGETQYF
TGTGCCAGCAGCTCCACAGGGGGGGAGACCCAGTACTTC
>TRBV5-1|TRBD2|TRBJ2-1|.
CASSSRTSGSSEQFF
TGCGCCAGCAGCTCCAGGACTAGCGGGAGTAGTGAGCAGTTCTTC
>TRBV6-2/TRBV6-3|.|TRBJ1-2|.
CASTPMQGEAGYTF
TGTGCCAGCACCCCGATGCAGGGTGAGGCTGGCTACACCTTC
>TRBV5-1|TRBD1|TRBJ2-2|.
CASSVPRQGSGTGELFF
TGCGCCAGCAGCGTCCCGAGACAGGGTAGTGGCACCGGGGAGCTGTTTTTT